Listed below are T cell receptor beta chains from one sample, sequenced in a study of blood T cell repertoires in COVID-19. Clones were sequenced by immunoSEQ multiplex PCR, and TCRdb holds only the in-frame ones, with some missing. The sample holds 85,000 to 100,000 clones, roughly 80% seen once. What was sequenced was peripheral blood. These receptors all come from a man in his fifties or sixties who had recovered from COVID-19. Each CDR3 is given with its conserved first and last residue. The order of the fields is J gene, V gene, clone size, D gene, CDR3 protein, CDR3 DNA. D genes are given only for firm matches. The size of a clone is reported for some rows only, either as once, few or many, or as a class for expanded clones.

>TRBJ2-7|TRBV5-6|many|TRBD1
CASSYIRDRQSYEQYF
TGTGCCAGCAGCTATATCCGGGACAGGCAATCCTACGAGCAGTACTTC
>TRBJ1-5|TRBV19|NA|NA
CASSTQQGTLGNQPQHF
TGTGCCAGTAGTACCCAACAGGGAACCCTGGGGAATCAGCCCCAGCATTTT
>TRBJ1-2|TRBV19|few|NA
CASAQEGRSNYGYTF
TGTGCCAGTGCCCAGGAGGGGAGATCAAACTATGGCTACACCTTC
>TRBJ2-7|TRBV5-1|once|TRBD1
CASSWGQGVYEQYF
TGCGCCAGCAGCTGGGGACAGGGGGTCTACGAGCAGTACTTC
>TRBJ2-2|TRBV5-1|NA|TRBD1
CASSLEGTGNTGELFF
TGCGCCAGCAGCTTGGAGGGGACAGGGAACACCGGGGAGCTGTTTTTT
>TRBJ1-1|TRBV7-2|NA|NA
CASSLVGRDTEAFF
TGTGCCAGCAGCTTAGTTGGCAGGGACACTGAAGCTTTCTTT
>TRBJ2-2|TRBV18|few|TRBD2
CASERGTGELFF
TGTGCCAGCGAGCGGGGGACCGGGGAGCTGTTTTTT
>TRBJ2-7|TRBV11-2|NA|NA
CASSLRYEQYF
TGTGCCAGCAGCTTACGGTACGAGCAGTACTTC
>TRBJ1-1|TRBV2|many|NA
CASNFGPEAFF
TGTGCCAGCAATTTCGGTCCTGAAGCTTTCTTT
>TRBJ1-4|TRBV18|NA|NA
CASSPETLSGDYEKLFF
TGTGCCAGCTCACCGGAAACTCTGTCAGGGGATTATGAAAAACTGTTTTTT
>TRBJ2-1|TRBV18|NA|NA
CASSPPGPTGNEQFF
TGTGCCAGCTCACCACCCGGCCCGACCGGGAATGAGCAGTTCTTC
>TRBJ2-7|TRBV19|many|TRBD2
CASSIASGAYEQYF
TGTGCCAGTAGTATAGCTAGCGGGGCCTACGAGCAGTACTTC